Listed below are T cell receptor beta chains from one sample, sequenced in a study of OX40 agonist ivuxolimab in advanced cancers. Profiled with immunoSEQ multiplex PCR; TCRdb holds only in-frame clones, not every one. In the table there are just over 80,000 clones, over 75% of which are singletons. The starting material was CD4+ or CD8+ T cells sorted from blood, obtained in a trial of the OX40 agonist ivuxolimab. The receptors here all came from an adult with an advanced solid tumor such as melanoma, head and neck, liver or kidney cancer. Both conserved end residues are part of each CDR3. A D gene is named only where the DNA matches it firmly. Where a row states a size, it is once, few, many or the class of an expanded clone; other rows omit it.

v_call: TRBV25-1; clone_size: .; j_call: TRBJ2-6; d_call: .; cdr3_nt: TGTGCCAGCAGTGATTCAGGGGCTGGGGCCAACGTCCTGACTTTC; cdr3_aa: CASSDSGAGANVLTF
v_call: TRBV5-1; clone_size: few; j_call: TRBJ2-5; d_call: TRBD1; cdr3_nt: TGCGCCAGCAGCGGGACACAGGGGGCAGTATGGGAGACCCAGTACTTC; cdr3_aa: CASSGTQGAVWETQYF
v_call: TRBV6-4; clone_size: .; j_call: TRBJ1-2; d_call: .; cdr3_nt: TGTGCCAGCAGTCCAGACAGCGGGATCCTTACCGGCTACACCTTC; cdr3_aa: CASSPDSGILTGYTF
v_call: TRBV7-8; clone_size: .; j_call: TRBJ1-1; d_call: .; cdr3_nt: TGTGCCAGCAGGGGGACGAACACTGAAGCTTTCTTT; cdr3_aa: CASRGTNTEAFF
v_call: TRBV30; clone_size: .; j_call: TRBJ1-6; d_call: TRBD1; cdr3_nt: TGTGCCTGGACTGAGGACAGGGGAGGCTCACCCCTCCACTTT; cdr3_aa: CAWTEDRGGSPLHF
v_call: TRBV6-5; clone_size: .; j_call: TRBJ1-1; d_call: TRBD1; cdr3_nt: TGTGCCAGCACCCCAGGGGGGGCGAAGACTGAAGCTTTCTTT; cdr3_aa: CASTPGGAKTEAFF
v_call: TRBV11-2; clone_size: .; j_call: TRBJ1-2; d_call: TRBD1; cdr3_nt: TGTGCCAGCAGCTTAGATCCCGCAGGGGGCTATGGCTACACCTTC; cdr3_aa: CASSLDPAGGYGYTF
v_call: TRBV11-2; clone_size: .; j_call: TRBJ1-2; d_call: .; cdr3_nt: TGTGCCAGCAGCTTGGTGGGGGCGGGGCGCTATGGCTACACCTTC; cdr3_aa: CASSLVGAGRYGYTF
v_call: TRBV5-6; clone_size: once; j_call: TRBJ2-3; d_call: TRBD2; cdr3_nt: TGTGCCAGCAGCTTGCGGGGGGGCACAGATACGCAGTATTTT; cdr3_aa: CASSLRGGTDTQYF
v_call: TRBV27; clone_size: .; j_call: TRBJ2-5; d_call: TRBD2; cdr3_nt: TGTGCCAGCAGCCGACTACTAGCGGGGGGATTGTACCAAGAGACCCAGTACTTC; cdr3_aa: CASSRLLAGGLYQETQYF
v_call: TRBV7-9; clone_size: few; j_call: TRBJ1-5; d_call: TRBD1; cdr3_nt: TGTGCCAGCACCCCCCGGACAGGGGGGTTCGTAGATCAGCCCCAGCATTTT; cdr3_aa: CASTPRTGGFVDQPQHF
v_call: TRBV5-4; clone_size: .; j_call: TRBJ2-1; d_call: TRBD2; cdr3_nt: TGTGCCAGCAGCCCACTAGCGGGAGGGGGCAGGGAGCAGTTCTTC; cdr3_aa: CASSPLAGGGREQFF
v_call: TRBV11-3; clone_size: .; j_call: TRBJ2-2; d_call: TRBD2; cdr3_nt: TGTGCCAGCAGCTTAGCCCGGGGGGGCACCGGGGAGCTGTTTTTT; cdr3_aa: CASSLARGGTGELFF
v_call: TRBV7-2; clone_size: .; j_call: TRBJ1-3; d_call: .; cdr3_nt: TGTGCCAGCAGCTTAGCTGGGCCTCTCTCTGGAAACACCATATATTTT; cdr3_aa: CASSLAGPLSGNTIYF
v_call: TRBV7-2; clone_size: once; j_call: TRBJ2-1; d_call: .; cdr3_nt: TGTGCCAGCAGCTTAGCGGCCAGGGGCGAGCAGTTCTTC; cdr3_aa: CASSLAARGEQFF
v_call: TRBV29-1; clone_size: .; j_call: TRBJ2-7; d_call: .; cdr3_nt: TGCAGCGTCGTCGGAGCATCCTACGAGCAGTACTTC; cdr3_aa: CSVVGASYEQYF
v_call: TRBV6-6; clone_size: .; j_call: TRBJ2-6; d_call: TRBD1; cdr3_nt: TGTGCCAGCAGTTATTCAGGGGGCTTTGGGGCCAACGTCCTGACTTTC; cdr3_aa: CASSYSGGFGANVLTF
v_call: TRBV11-2; clone_size: .; j_call: TRBJ1-5; d_call: .; cdr3_nt: TGTGCCAGCAGCTTATTAGGCGGGAGCGGCAATCAGCCCCAGCATTTT; cdr3_aa: CASSLLGGSGNQPQHF
v_call: TRBV11-2; clone_size: .; j_call: TRBJ1-2; d_call: .; cdr3_nt: TGTGCCAGCAGCTTAGGGACAGTTTATGGCTACACCTTC; cdr3_aa: CASSLGTVYGYTF
v_call: TRBV10-1; clone_size: .; j_call: TRBJ2-1; d_call: .; cdr3_nt: TGCGCCAGCAGTGACTCCCATATTGATAAACAAGGGCAGTTCTTC; cdr3_aa: CASSDSHIDKQGQFF
v_call: TRBV7-9; clone_size: .; j_call: TRBJ2-4; d_call: .; cdr3_nt: TGTGCCAGCAGCCTAGGACTAGCCAAAAACATTCAGTACTTC; cdr3_aa: CASSLGLAKNIQYF
v_call: TRBV6-5; clone_size: once; j_call: TRBJ2-3; d_call: .; cdr3_nt: TGTGCCAGCAGTTTTCCCGGCACAGATACGCAGTATTTT; cdr3_aa: CASSFPGTDTQYF
v_call: TRBV5-4; clone_size: few; j_call: TRBJ1-2; d_call: .; cdr3_nt: TGTGCCAGCAGCTCGGACGGGTTCGAGGGCTACACCTTC; cdr3_aa: CASSSDGFEGYTF
v_call: TRBV2; clone_size: .; j_call: TRBJ2-6; d_call: .; cdr3_nt: TGTGCCAGCAGTGACGGTGGGGCCAACGTCCTGACTTTC; cdr3_aa: CASSDGGANVLTF
v_call: TRBV5-1; clone_size: .; j_call: TRBJ2-3; d_call: TRBD2; cdr3_nt: TGCGCCAGCAGCTTGGGACTAGCGGGGGGGCTAAGTAGCACAGATACGCAGTATTTT; cdr3_aa: CASSLGLAGGLSSTDTQYF
v_call: TRBV19; clone_size: .; j_call: TRBJ1-2; d_call: .; cdr3_nt: TGTGCCAGTAGTATGGAGGCCCTCACTAACTATGGCTACACCTTC; cdr3_aa: CASSMEALTNYGYTF
v_call: TRBV2; clone_size: .; j_call: TRBJ1-3; d_call: .; cdr3_nt: TGTGCCAGCAGTGAAGGGGCACTCTCTGGAAACACCATATATTTT; cdr3_aa: CASSEGALSGNTIYF
v_call: TRBV18; clone_size: .; j_call: TRBJ2-7; d_call: TRBD1; cdr3_nt: TGTGCCAGCTCACCTCAGGGGGTCGAGCAGTACTTC; cdr3_aa: CASSPQGVEQYF
v_call: TRBV5-6; clone_size: .; j_call: TRBJ2-3; d_call: .; cdr3_nt: TGTGCCAGCAGCTTGCTCGACAGGAGGGACACAGATACGCAGTATTTT; cdr3_aa: CASSLLDRRDTDTQYF
v_call: TRBV6-1; clone_size: .; j_call: TRBJ2-1; d_call: .; cdr3_nt: TGTGCCAGCAGTTCTTGGTCGGGACCCTACAATGAGCAGTTCTTC; cdr3_aa: CASSSWSGPYNEQFF
v_call: TRBV27; clone_size: .; j_call: TRBJ1-6; d_call: .; cdr3_nt: TGTGCCAGCACTCCCAATCCGACAGTATCCAATTCACCCCTCCACTTT; cdr3_aa: CASTPNPTVSNSPLHF
v_call: TRBV7-3; clone_size: few; j_call: TRBJ1-2; d_call: .; cdr3_nt: TGTGCCAGCAGCTTAACGCAGGAGCTTGGCTACACCTTC; cdr3_aa: CASSLTQELGYTF
v_call: TRBV20-1; clone_size: few; j_call: TRBJ1-1; d_call: .; cdr3_nt: TGCAGTGCTGGGATAAACACTGAAGCTTTCTTT; cdr3_aa: CSAGINTEAFF
v_call: TRBV7-2; clone_size: .; j_call: TRBJ2-5; d_call: .; cdr3_nt: TGTGCCAGCAGCTTAGCACTCCTAGAGGGGACCCAGTACTTC; cdr3_aa: CASSLALLEGTQYF
v_call: TRBV29-1; clone_size: .; j_call: TRBJ1-3; d_call: .; cdr3_nt: TGCAGCGTTGAAGCAGGGACTGGAAACACCATATATTTT; cdr3_aa: CSVEAGTGNTIYF
v_call: TRBV29-1; clone_size: .; j_call: TRBJ2-3; d_call: .; cdr3_nt: TGCAGCGTTGGCCGGACTCCGGAGGATACGCAGTATTTT; cdr3_aa: CSVGRTPEDTQYF
v_call: TRBV28; clone_size: .; j_call: TRBJ2-3; d_call: .; cdr3_nt: TGTGCCAGCAGGAGAGGGGTCAGCACAGATACGCAGTATTTT; cdr3_aa: CASRRGVSTDTQYF
v_call: TRBV11-2; clone_size: .; j_call: TRBJ2-7; d_call: TRBD2; cdr3_nt: TGTGCCAGCAGACGGACTAGCGGGAGGACGCAGTACTTC; cdr3_aa: CASRRTSGRTQYF
v_call: TRBV29-1; clone_size: .; j_call: TRBJ2-3; d_call: .; cdr3_nt: TGCAGCGTTGAAGGGGGAAGAGATACGCAGTATTTT; cdr3_aa: CSVEGGRDTQYF
v_call: TRBV7-6; clone_size: .; j_call: TRBJ1-6; d_call: TRBD1; cdr3_nt: TGTGCCAGCAGCCCAGGGGGCCCGAGGGAATCACCCCTCCACTTT; cdr3_aa: CASSPGGPRESPLHF
v_call: TRBV6-1; clone_size: .; j_call: TRBJ1-6; d_call: .; cdr3_nt: TGTGCCAGCAGTGAAGTGGGGGCGGCAGGATCACCCCTCCACTTT; cdr3_aa: CASSEVGAAGSPLHF
v_call: TRBV2; clone_size: once; j_call: TRBJ2-5; d_call: .; cdr3_nt: TGTGCCAGCAAAGCAAGTGGGGCGGATCAAGAGACCCAGTACTTC; cdr3_aa: CASKASGADQETQYF
v_call: TRBV6-6; clone_size: .; j_call: TRBJ2-7; d_call: .; cdr3_nt: TGTGCCAGCACTGGCAACGAGCAGTACTTC; cdr3_aa: CASTGNEQYF
v_call: TRBV6-5; clone_size: .; j_call: TRBJ2-2; d_call: .; cdr3_nt: TGTGCCAGCAGTCCCTTTAATTCCGGGGAGCTGTTTTTT; cdr3_aa: CASSPFNSGELFF
v_call: TRBV18; clone_size: .; j_call: TRBJ1-1; d_call: .; cdr3_nt: TGTGCCAGCTCCTCGGGGGCGTTTGAAGCTTTCTTT; cdr3_aa: CASSSGAFEAFF
v_call: TRBV30; clone_size: .; j_call: TRBJ2-3; d_call: TRBD2; cdr3_nt: TGTGCCTGGAATCAGCGGGAGCCCGATACGCAGTATTTT; cdr3_aa: CAWNQREPDTQYF
v_call: TRBV7-2; clone_size: .; j_call: TRBJ2-4; d_call: TRBD1; cdr3_nt: TGTGCCAGCAGCTCCCTTACAGGGGGAGAAAACATTCAGTACTTC; cdr3_aa: CASSSLTGGENIQYF
v_call: TRBV5-4; clone_size: .; j_call: TRBJ2-1; d_call: .; cdr3_nt: TGTGCCAGCAGCCGGGACGACTTTGAGCAGTTCTTC; cdr3_aa: CASSRDDFEQFF
v_call: TRBV18; clone_size: once; j_call: TRBJ2-3; d_call: TRBD2; cdr3_nt: TGTGCCAGCTCACCTGGACTAGCGGGAGATACGCAGTATTTT; cdr3_aa: CASSPGLAGDTQYF
v_call: TRBV5-4; clone_size: .; j_call: TRBJ2-1; d_call: TRBD2; cdr3_nt: TGTGCCAGCAGCTTTTCTAGCGGCCCCGCCAATGAGCAGTTCTTC; cdr3_aa: CASSFSSGPANEQFF
v_call: TRBV19; clone_size: .; j_call: TRBJ1-1; d_call: .; cdr3_nt: TGTGCCAGTAGTACCCGGACAGCTAAAGCTTTCTTT; cdr3_aa: CASSTRTAKAFF
v_call: TRBV2; clone_size: .; j_call: TRBJ1-6; d_call: .; cdr3_nt: TGTGCCAGCAAGCGGGACTCCTATAATTCACCCCTCCACTTT; cdr3_aa: CASKRDSYNSPLHF